This entry lists 12 T cell receptor beta chains sequenced from one sample in a study of blood T cells in healthy people across ages. The use of a sample-barcoded 5' primer and a J-beta primer mix characterized a second PCR of roughly 6 to 11 cycles. TCRdb processed the 5' RACE reads anew with MiXCR; each CDR3 protein has one entry. The table includes about 1,500,000 distinct CDR3 sequences, roughly 27% detected once. Sequencing was performed on blood. The source is a woman aged 25 to 45 in good health.

The sample holds many counts of this clonotype. This chain joins TRBV20-1 and TRBJ2-1; the match to TRBD2 covers 9 bases. This CDR3 is 13 amino acids long. The V segment lost 3 bases and the J segment 6 bases; nucleotides outside the gene matches: 3. Germline loops: CDR1 DFQATT, CDR2 SNEGSKA (reference sequence). CDR3 nucleotides: TGCAGTGCTAGGGGACTAGCCGGCAATGAGCAGTTCTTC. This gives the protein CSARGLAGNEQFF.

V and J are TRBV4-1 and TRBJ1-2; no definite D call. Per the germline V gene, CDR1 is MGHRA and CDR2 is YSYEKL. The CDR3 has 16 amino acids. The germline V and J ends were trimmed by 4 bases and 0 bases, with 15 bases remaining between them. In DNA, the CDR3 is TGCGCCAGCAGCCCGGTCGGCTGGGATGCTAACTATGGCTACACCTTC. Residues: CASSPVGWDANYGYTF.

This clonotype was seen ten or more times. V and J are TRBV15 and TRBJ1-2; no reliable D call. The CDR3 is made up of 12 amino acids. V lost 5 bases and J lost 8, with 12 bases in between. Germline CDR1 LNHNV, CDR2 YYDKDF (reference sequence). The CDR3 is CATSDRRHGYTF. CDR3 DNA: TGTGCCACCAGCGATAGGAGGCACGGCTACACCTTC.

The rearrangement uses TRBV5-8 and TRBJ2-5; D may correspond to TRBD1 or TRBD2 (5 bases each). Looked up from germline, CDR1 is SGHTS and CDR2 is YDEGEE. The CDR3 length is 15 residues. V lost 4 bases and J 3 bases, leaving 16 bases between the germline ends. The CDR3: CASSGGPPREETQYF. CDR3 nucleotide sequence: TGTGCCAGCAGCGGGGGACCCCCCAGGGAAGAGACCCAGTACTTC.

This clonotype was recorded at least ten times. The chain recombines TRBV7-2 with TRBJ2-3; unclear D gene. The CDR3 is made up of 13 amino acids. Trimming shortened V by 4 bases and J by 2 bases, and 7 bases separated the two germline ends. CDR1 is SGHTA, CDR2 FQGNSA, per germline. DNA for the CDR3: TGTGCCAGCAGCTCCTACCCCACAGATACGCAGTATTTT. Protein: CASSSYPTDTQYF. The full variable domain, its missing parts supplied by reference TRBV7-2 and TRBJ2-3, is GAGVSQSPSNKVTEKGKDVELRCDPISGHTALYWYRQSLGQGLEFLIYFQGNSAPDKSGLPSDRFSAERTGGSVSTLTIQRTQQEDSAVYLCASSSYPTDTQYFGPGTRLTVL.

This rearrangement joins TRBV20-1 to TRBJ1-5; D is uncertain. Trimming took off 3 bases at V and 5 bases at J, with 14 bases between the two ends. CDR3 length: 14 amino acids. Looked up from germline, CDR1 is DFQATT and CDR2 is SNEGSKA (reference sequence). The CDR3 region is CSASSSGADQPQHF. CDR3 in DNA: TGCAGTGCTAGCAGTTCAGGCGCCGATCAGCCCCAGCATTTT.

The rearrangement uses TRBV2 and TRBJ1-2; D unclear. Trimming left V 2 bases short and J 4 bases short, with 11 bases between. Germline CDR1 is SNHLY and CDR2 is FYNNEI. The CDR3 loop spans 14 amino acids. CDR3 in DNA: TGTGCCAGCAGTGAACTTGGGCCCCTCTATGGCTACACCTTC. This gives the protein CASSELGPLYGYTF.

The chain carries TRBV4-1 and TRBJ1-6, with a weak D call TRBD1 (5 bases). Trimming left V 0 bases short and J 7 bases short, with 16 bases between. The germline V gene encodes CDR1 MGHRA and CDR2 YSYEKL. The CDR3 is 17 amino acids. CDR3 amino acids: CASSQEAGTMLNSPLHF. The CDR3 region has the DNA TGCGCCAGCAGCCAAGAAGCAGGGACCATGTTAAATTCACCCCTCCACTTT.

This clonotype appeared many times. The chain joins TRBV7-6 to TRBJ2-5, with 7 bases that match TRBD1. This CDR3 comprises 13 residues. With V trimmed by 5 bases and J by 6 bases, 6 bases remained unmatched. CDR1 and CDR2 (germline): SGHVS, FNYEAQ. The CDR3 DNA sequence: TGTGCCAGCAGCCCTTGGACAGGAAAGACCCAGTACTTC. Its translation is CASSPWTGKTQYF.

Concerning this clonotype: The junction shows a germline mismatch at one end, possibly a read error. V usage is TRBV12-3 or TRBV12-4 and J usage is TRBJ2-6; D is possibly TRBD2 (6 bases). This CDR3 contains 17 residues. This chain's CDR3 is CAGRAEGIEAGANVLTF. The CDR3 DNA sequence: TGTGCCGGCAGGGCGGAGGGGATAGAGGCTGGGGCCAACGTCCTGACTTTC.

This chain uses TRBV6-2 or TRBV6-3 with TRBJ1-2; perhaps TRBD1 as D (5 bases). This CDR3 has 14 amino acids. The V and J ends lost 5 bases and 4 bases respectively, with 14 bases between them. Germline V gene data show CDR1 as MNHEY and CDR2 as SVGEGT. CDR3 loop: CASSAPEGLYGYTF. For the CDR3, the DNA is TGTGCCAGCAGTGCGCCGGAGGGACTCTATGGCTACACCTTC.

The genes are TRBV5-1 and TRBJ2-5; D call uncertain. The CDR3 is 13 amino acids. Trimming removed 2 bases at V and 4 bases at J, with 9 bases between. CDR1 is SGHRS and CDR2 is YFSETQ in the germline V gene. Here the CDR3 reads CASSFEYRETQYF. CDR3 DNA sequence: TGCGCCAGCAGCTTCGAGTACCGAGAGACCCAGTACTTC.